The next 21 T cell receptor beta chains were all read from a single sample in a study of blood T cell repertoires in COVID-19. Assay: immunoSEQ multiplex PCR; the TCRdb copy retains only in-frame clones and omits some. The data contain 250,000 to 300,000 clones, approximately 85% of them singletons. The specimen sequenced was peripheral blood. These receptors were collected from a man aged 50-60 years with active or convalescent COVID-19.

This clone was seen a single time. The CDR3 here is CASSFNREAFF. CDR3 coding DNA: TGTGCCAGCAGTTTTAATAGAGAAGCTTTCTTT. The chain is built from TRBV28 and TRBJ1-1, with D hard to call. The germline gives CDR1 MDHEN, CDR2 SYDVKM. This CDR3 contains 11 residues. V gave up 3 bases and J gave up 8 bases, with 7 bases separating them. The variable domain in full, with the rest retrieved from reference TRBV28 and TRBJ1-1, is DVKVTQSSRYLVKRTGEKVFLECVQDMDHENMFWYRQDPGLGLRLIYFSYDVKMKEKGDIPEGYSVSREKKERFSLILESASTNQTSMYLCASSFNREAFFGQGTRLTVV.

V and J are TRBV7-9 and TRBJ2-1, with a weak D call TRBD2 (6 bases). This CDR3 has 15 amino acids. From germline, CDR1 is SEHNR and CDR2 FQNEAQ (reference sequence). V was trimmed by 0 bases and J by 6 bases, leaving 12 bases between them. Here the CDR3 reads CASSLAAWRVNEQFF. CDR3 DNA: TGTGCCAGCAGCTTAGCTGCCTGGAGGGTCAATGAGCAGTTCTTC.

J is TRBJ1-3 and V is TRBV7-9; D uncertain. CDR1 SEHNR and CDR2 FQNEAQ come from the germline V gene (reference sequence). This CDR3 is built from 17 residues. V lost 0 bases to trimming and J lost 2 bases, with 14 bases between them. CDR3: CASSLAVSTATGNTIYF. CDR3 DNA sequence: TGTGCCAGCAGCTTAGCCGTATCAACAGCAACTGGAAACACCATATATTTT. Based on the CDR3 plus reference TRBV7-9 and TRBJ1-3, the full variable domain is DTGVSQNPRHKITKRGQNVTFRCDPISEHNRLYWYRQTLGQGPEFLTYFQNEAQLEKSRLLSDRFSAERPKGSFSTLEIQRTEQGDSAMYLCASSLAVSTATGNTIYFGEGSWLTVV.

V gene TRBV5-6 combines with J gene TRBJ1-6; perhaps TRBD1 as D (6 bases). V dropped 0 bases and J dropped 13 bases, with 14 bases sitting between them. CDR3 length: 14 residues. CDR1 is SGHDT, CDR2 YYEEEE, per germline. CDR3 sequence (DNA): TGTGCCAGCAGCTTGGGACAGAGAAGGGGGCCCCTCCACTTT. Translating gives CASSLGQRRGPLHF. The complete variable domain, with remaining parts taken from reference TRBV5-6 and TRBJ1-6, reads DAGVTQSPTHLIKTRGQQVTLRCSPKSGHDTVSWYQQALGQGPQFIFQYYEEEERQRGNFPDRFSGHQFPNYSSELNVNALLLGDSALYLCASSLGQRRGPLHFGNGTRLTVT.

V is TRBV2 and J is TRBJ1-4; D is unresolved. The CDR3 length is 13 residues. Germline assignment: CDR1 SNHLY and CDR2 FYNNEI. V was trimmed by 7 bases and J by 0 bases, leaving 6 bases between them. The DNA of the CDR3 is TGTGCCAGCAATATTGCAACTAATGAAAAACTGTTTTTT. Translating it yields CASNIATNEKLFF. Looking up the rest from reference TRBV2 and TRBJ1-4 gives the full variable domain: EPEVTQTPSHQVTQMGQEVILRCVPISNHLYFYWYRQILGQKVEFLVSFYNNEISEKSEIFDDQFSVERPDGSNFTLKIRSTKLEDSAMYFCASNIATNEKLFFGSGTQLSVL.

V is TRBV30 and J is TRBJ1-2; maybe TRBD1 (5 bases). This CDR3 spans 14 amino acids. The germline CDR1 and CDR2 sequences are GTSNPN and SVGIG (reference sequence). With 2 bases removed from V and 8 bases from J, the gap between germline ends came to 18 bases. CDR3: CAWSQLGGSGGYTF. The CDR3 nucleotides read TGTGCCTGGAGTCAACTTGGGGGGTCGGGGGGCTACACCTTC.

The chain combines TRBV13 with TRBJ2-7; 7 nucleotides match TRBD1. The CDR3 has 14 residues. V gave up 5 bases and J gave up 2 bases; unmatched junction bases: 6. The germline V gene encodes CDR1 PRHDT and CDR2 FYEKMQ (reference sequence). In nucleotides, the CDR3 is TGTGCCAGCAGCCACCGGGACAGCCCCTACGAGCAGTACTTC. Protein: CASSHRDSPYEQYF. Filled out from reference TRBV13 and TRBJ2-7, the complete variable domain reads AAGVIQSPRHLIKEKRETATLKCYPIPRHDTVYWYQQGPGQDPQFLISFYEKMQSDKGSIPDRFSAQQFSDYHSELNMSSLELGDSALYFCASSHRDSPYEQYFGPGTRLTVT.

The chain joins TRBV10-3 to TRBJ2-7, with D perhaps matching TRBD1 (5 bases). Deletions cut 4 bases from V and 3 bases from J, with 13 bases between. The CDR3 sequence is 14 residues long. Germline V gene sequence: CDR1 ENHRY, CDR2 SYGVKD. The CDR3 spells CAISGPRQSYEQYF. Here the CDR3 DNA reads TGTGCCATCAGTGGACCGAGACAGAGCTACGAGCAGTACTTC.

Only a few counts were recorded for this clone. This chain uses TRBV9 with TRBJ2-5; 7 nucleotides match TRBD2. Looked up from germline, CDR1 is SGDLS and CDR2 is YYNGEE. Trimming removed 0 bases from V and 4 bases from J; junction bases left unmatched: 9. The length of the CDR3 is 16 residues. The CDR3 region is CASSVGGGSVGETQYF. The CDR3, as DNA: TGTGCCAGCAGCGTAGGGGGCGGGAGCGTGGGAGAGACCCAGTACTTC.

The genes are TRBV5-5 and TRBJ1-4, with D unresolved. The CDR3 has 14 amino acids. V gave up 0 bases and J gave up 7 bases, with 10 bases separating them. Germline V gives CDR1 SGHKS, CDR2 YYEKEE (reference sequence). CDR3 in amino acids: CASSLATQREKLFF. CDR3 DNA sequence: TGTGCCAGCAGCTTGGCGACCCAGCGTGAAAAACTGTTTTTT.

The chain uses TRBV24-1 and TRBJ1-6; 9 bases agree with TRBD1. The CDR3 runs to 17 residues. J was trimmed by 8 bases and V by 1 base; bases with no gene match: 8. Germline V gene sequence: CDR1 KGHDR, CDR2 SFDVKD. CDR3 protein: CATSDLRTGDPDSPLHF. The CDR3 bases are TGTGCCACCAGTGATTTAAGGACAGGGGATCCCGATTCACCCCTCCACTTT.

V is TRBV27 and J is TRBJ2-7; 9 bases are a match to TRBD1. The germline gives CDR1 MNHEY, CDR2 SMNVEV (reference sequence). The CDR3 has 16 residues. V lost 6 bases, J lost 2 bases, and 11 bases stayed unmatched. CDR3 in amino acids: CASRRTPGQGPYEQYF. CDR3 in DNA: TGTGCCAGCAGGCGAACGCCGGGACAGGGTCCCTACGAGCAGTACTTC.

The CDR3 loop reads CASSRMQGSYEQYF. Here the CDR3 DNA reads TGTGCCAGCAGCCGCATGCAGGGGTCCTACGAGCAGTACTTC. This chain uses TRBV7-8 with TRBJ2-7; D may be TRBD1 (6 bases). The CDR3 is made up of 14 amino acids. In germline, CDR1 is SGHVS, CDR2 FQNEAQ. Trimming removed 5 bases at V and 1 base at J, with 12 bases between. The full variable domain, in which reference TRBV7-8 and TRBJ2-7 provide the parts outside the CDR3, is GAGVSQSPRYKVAKRGQDVALRCDPISGHVSLFWYQQALGQGPEFLTYFQNEAQLDKSGLPSDRFFAERPEGSVSTLKIQRTQQEDSAVYLCASSRMQGSYEQYFGPGTRLTVT.

About this clone itself: A read error may account for a junction end that differs from germline. The V and J genes are TRBV7-7 and TRBJ2-1, with 7 bases that match TRBD1. Germline CDR1 reads SSHAT; CDR2 reads FNYEAQ (reference sequence). The CDR3 runs 15 residues. CDR3 sequence reads: CASSAHPGQSNEQFF. The DNA for the CDR3 is TGTGCTAGCAGCGCCCACCCGGGACAGAGCAATGAGCAGTTCTTC.

This clone was found once. The V and J genes are TRBV14 and TRBJ2-1, with 14 positions matching TRBD2. The CDR3 is 20 residues long. The V gene's germline CDR1 is SGHDN and CDR2 FVKESK. The V segment lost 4 bases and the J segment 3 bases; nucleotides outside the gene matches: 14. CDR3 region: CASSRGGLAGGEVYYNEQFF. The CDR3, as DNA: TGTGCCAGCAGCCGGGGCGGACTAGCGGGAGGTGAGGTTTACTACAATGAGCAGTTCTTC.

CDR3 residues: CASRMDRDTEAFF. In DNA form, the CDR3 reads TGTGCCAGCAGAATGGACAGGGACACTGAAGCTTTCTTT. The rearrangement links TRBV2 to TRBJ1-1; 8 positions agree with TRBD1. The germline V gene has CDR1 SNHLY and CDR2 FYNNEI. Unmatched junction bases numbered 3, after V lost 6 bases and J lost 3 bases. The CDR3 is made up of 13 amino acids.

This chain connects TRBV6-2 or TRBV6-3 to TRBJ2-7; 7 bases fit TRBD2. The germline V gene encodes CDR1 MNHEY and CDR2 SVGEGT. Germline trimming cut 5 bases from V and 4 bases from J; bases unmatched to any gene: 2. The CDR3 has 12 amino acids. The CDR3 spells CASSHSGYEQYF. The CDR3 nucleotides read TGTGCCAGCAGTCATAGCGGGTACGAGCAGTACTTC.

V is TRBV7-9 and J is TRBJ2-2; TRBD2 matches 7 bases. The CDR3 is 14 amino acids. Germline-derived CDR1 and CDR2 are SEHNR and FQNEAQ (reference sequence). V was clipped by 4 bases and J by 7 bases; unmatched bases: 6. CDR3 amino acids: CASSSTSSHGELFF. The CDR3 DNA reads as TGTGCCAGCAGCTCGACTAGCTCTCACGGGGAGCTGTTTTTT.

Comments on this clone: Other DNA sequences in the sample encode the same CDR3. The J gene is TRBJ1-4, the V gene TRBV28; 9 nucleotides match TRBD1. This CDR3 contains 14 residues. Germline V gives CDR1 MDHEN, CDR2 SYDVKM. J was trimmed by 8 bases and V by 6 bases; bases with no gene match: 7. The CDR3 sequence is CASSQDRGREKLFF. As DNA, the CDR3 is TGTGCCAGCAGCCAGGACAGGGGTAGAGAAAAACTGTTTTTT.

The V and J genes are TRBV5-6 and TRBJ1-3, with D possibly TRBD1 on 6 matching bases. The V and J ends lost 4 bases and 4 bases respectively, with 15 bases between them. CDR3 length equals 15 residues. Germline V lookup: CDR1 SGHDT, CDR2 YYEEEE. CDR3 sequence: CASSPPTGYGNTIYF. Written as DNA, the CDR3 is TGTGCCAGCAGCCCACCCACAGGGTACGGAAACACCATATATTTT.

The chain has TRBV4-3 and TRBJ1-1; D may be TRBD1 (6 bases). Between the trimmed V and J ends, which lost 4 bases and 5 bases, there was a span of 17 bases. The V gene's germline CDR1 is LGHNA and CDR2 YSLEER. There are 15 residues in the CDR3. The CDR3 here is CASSPQGAGRTEAFF. CDR3 in DNA: TGCGCCAGCAGCCCACAGGGCGCGGGTAGGACTGAAGCTTTCTTT.